This T cell receptor (beta chain) was sequenced in a study of T-cell reconstitution after alpha-beta-depleted transplantation in children. The study, taken as a whole, reports: Several hundred expanded graft clones reportedly were the source of alpha-beta T cells about two months after transplant. Once a year had passed after transplant, T-cell counts and diversity came mostly from newly produced T cells. Surviving recipient T cells and thymic progenitors underlay high day-60 TCRbeta diversity in some patients.

This clonotype was picked up a small number of times. What it binds is unknown. There are 17 residues in the CDR3. Germline V CDR1 and CDR2: KGHSH, LQKENI. Trimming took off 3 bases at V and 8 bases at J, with 23 bases between the two ends. It was with unique molecular identifiers that the TCRbeta library was prepared. TCRdb passed the PCR reads through MiXCR, listing each CDR3 protein once. The table lists hundreds of thousands of distinct CDR3 sequences, 13% of them singletons. The TCR sequence derives from a male patient between 5 and 17 years old who had a stem cell transplant for acute myeloid leukemia, so the T cells may come from the graft donor. The source was PBMCs, mostly from graft donor cells, collected 360 days after TCRalphabeta/CD19-depleted stem cell transplant. J is TRBJ2-1 and V is TRBV18; D unclear. As DNA, the CDR3 is TGTGCCAGCTCACCCATAGAGGTTTGGGGATCGCGCGATGAGCAGTTCTTC. Residues: CASSPIEVWGSRDEQFF.